These 5 T cell receptor beta chains originate from one sample sequenced in a study of blood T cells in healthy people across ages. A second PCR, run for about 7 to 11 cycles, used a sample-barcoded 5' primer plus a J-beta primer mix. TCRdb used MiXCR to reprocess the 5' RACE reads, holding one entry per CDR3 protein. The sample lists just under 750,000 distinct CDR3 sequences; about 24% were seen once. The sequencing input was blood. The receptors here all came from a man aged 70-80 years in good health.

V gene TRBV29-1 combines with J gene TRBJ2-5; 15 positions match TRBD2. CDR1 is SQVTM and CDR2 is ANQGSEA in the germline V gene. V gave up 6 bases and J gave up 1 base; unmatched junction bases: 3. The CDR3 length is 15 residues. The CDR3 spells CSVGLAGGLQETQYF. The CDR3 nucleotides read TGCAGCGTCGGACTAGCGGGAGGGCTCCAAGAGACCCAGTACTTC.

Concerning this clonotype: Given a much more abundant clone one base away, this may be a read error. The rearrangement joins TRBV5-5 to TRBJ2-5, with D uncertain. The germline gives CDR1 SGHKS, CDR2 YYEKEE (reference sequence). This CDR3 has 14 amino acids. DNA of the CDR3: TGTGCCAGCAGCTTGGGACTCCGACAAGAGGCCCAGTACTTC. The encoded protein is CASSLGLRQEAQYF.

The genes are TRBV18 and TRBJ1-3; no reliable D call. Germline-derived CDR1 and CDR2 are KGHSH and LQKENI. CDR3 length: 15 amino acids. V lost 1 base and J 0 bases, leaving 7 bases between the germline ends. The CDR3 coding sequence is TGTGCCAGCTCACCACTACGGGGCTCTGGAAACACCATATATTTT. Its protein is CASSPLRGSGNTIYF.

The chain is built from TRBV20-1 and TRBJ2-7; tentative D call: TRBD1 (6 bases). V was clipped by 0 bases and J by 4 bases, with 22 bases between them. Germline V lookup: CDR1 DFQATT, CDR2 SNEGSKA (reference sequence). The CDR3 has 17 amino acids. The CDR3 DNA reads TGCAGTGCTAGAGATCCACAGGGCCAACTAGGGCTTTACGAGCAGTACTTC. It is translated as CSARDPQGQLGLYEQYF.

The rearrangement joins TRBV6-5 to TRBJ2-1, with TRBD2 matching 10 bases. V trimming: 5 bases; J trimming: 8 bases; junction bases outside the gene matches: 6. The CDR3 is made up of 14 amino acids. The V gene's germline CDR1 is MNHEY and CDR2 SVGAGI. CDR3 coding DNA: TGTGCCAGCAGTCCGGGACTAGCGAGGTATGAGCAGTTCTTC. Translated: CASSPGLARYEQFF.